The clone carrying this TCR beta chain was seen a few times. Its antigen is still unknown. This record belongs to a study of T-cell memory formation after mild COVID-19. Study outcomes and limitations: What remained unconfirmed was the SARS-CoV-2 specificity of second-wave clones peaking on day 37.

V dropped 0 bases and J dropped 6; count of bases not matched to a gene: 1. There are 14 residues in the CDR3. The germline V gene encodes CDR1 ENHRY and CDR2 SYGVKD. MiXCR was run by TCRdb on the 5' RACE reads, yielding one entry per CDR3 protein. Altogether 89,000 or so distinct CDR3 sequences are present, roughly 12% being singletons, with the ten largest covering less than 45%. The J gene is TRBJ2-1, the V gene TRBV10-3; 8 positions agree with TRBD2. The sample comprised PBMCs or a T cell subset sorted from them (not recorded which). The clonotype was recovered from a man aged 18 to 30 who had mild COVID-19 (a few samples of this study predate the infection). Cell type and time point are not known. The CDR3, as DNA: TGTGCCATCAGTGAGTCGCTAGCGGGCAATGAGCAGTTCTTC. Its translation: CAISESLAGNEQFF.